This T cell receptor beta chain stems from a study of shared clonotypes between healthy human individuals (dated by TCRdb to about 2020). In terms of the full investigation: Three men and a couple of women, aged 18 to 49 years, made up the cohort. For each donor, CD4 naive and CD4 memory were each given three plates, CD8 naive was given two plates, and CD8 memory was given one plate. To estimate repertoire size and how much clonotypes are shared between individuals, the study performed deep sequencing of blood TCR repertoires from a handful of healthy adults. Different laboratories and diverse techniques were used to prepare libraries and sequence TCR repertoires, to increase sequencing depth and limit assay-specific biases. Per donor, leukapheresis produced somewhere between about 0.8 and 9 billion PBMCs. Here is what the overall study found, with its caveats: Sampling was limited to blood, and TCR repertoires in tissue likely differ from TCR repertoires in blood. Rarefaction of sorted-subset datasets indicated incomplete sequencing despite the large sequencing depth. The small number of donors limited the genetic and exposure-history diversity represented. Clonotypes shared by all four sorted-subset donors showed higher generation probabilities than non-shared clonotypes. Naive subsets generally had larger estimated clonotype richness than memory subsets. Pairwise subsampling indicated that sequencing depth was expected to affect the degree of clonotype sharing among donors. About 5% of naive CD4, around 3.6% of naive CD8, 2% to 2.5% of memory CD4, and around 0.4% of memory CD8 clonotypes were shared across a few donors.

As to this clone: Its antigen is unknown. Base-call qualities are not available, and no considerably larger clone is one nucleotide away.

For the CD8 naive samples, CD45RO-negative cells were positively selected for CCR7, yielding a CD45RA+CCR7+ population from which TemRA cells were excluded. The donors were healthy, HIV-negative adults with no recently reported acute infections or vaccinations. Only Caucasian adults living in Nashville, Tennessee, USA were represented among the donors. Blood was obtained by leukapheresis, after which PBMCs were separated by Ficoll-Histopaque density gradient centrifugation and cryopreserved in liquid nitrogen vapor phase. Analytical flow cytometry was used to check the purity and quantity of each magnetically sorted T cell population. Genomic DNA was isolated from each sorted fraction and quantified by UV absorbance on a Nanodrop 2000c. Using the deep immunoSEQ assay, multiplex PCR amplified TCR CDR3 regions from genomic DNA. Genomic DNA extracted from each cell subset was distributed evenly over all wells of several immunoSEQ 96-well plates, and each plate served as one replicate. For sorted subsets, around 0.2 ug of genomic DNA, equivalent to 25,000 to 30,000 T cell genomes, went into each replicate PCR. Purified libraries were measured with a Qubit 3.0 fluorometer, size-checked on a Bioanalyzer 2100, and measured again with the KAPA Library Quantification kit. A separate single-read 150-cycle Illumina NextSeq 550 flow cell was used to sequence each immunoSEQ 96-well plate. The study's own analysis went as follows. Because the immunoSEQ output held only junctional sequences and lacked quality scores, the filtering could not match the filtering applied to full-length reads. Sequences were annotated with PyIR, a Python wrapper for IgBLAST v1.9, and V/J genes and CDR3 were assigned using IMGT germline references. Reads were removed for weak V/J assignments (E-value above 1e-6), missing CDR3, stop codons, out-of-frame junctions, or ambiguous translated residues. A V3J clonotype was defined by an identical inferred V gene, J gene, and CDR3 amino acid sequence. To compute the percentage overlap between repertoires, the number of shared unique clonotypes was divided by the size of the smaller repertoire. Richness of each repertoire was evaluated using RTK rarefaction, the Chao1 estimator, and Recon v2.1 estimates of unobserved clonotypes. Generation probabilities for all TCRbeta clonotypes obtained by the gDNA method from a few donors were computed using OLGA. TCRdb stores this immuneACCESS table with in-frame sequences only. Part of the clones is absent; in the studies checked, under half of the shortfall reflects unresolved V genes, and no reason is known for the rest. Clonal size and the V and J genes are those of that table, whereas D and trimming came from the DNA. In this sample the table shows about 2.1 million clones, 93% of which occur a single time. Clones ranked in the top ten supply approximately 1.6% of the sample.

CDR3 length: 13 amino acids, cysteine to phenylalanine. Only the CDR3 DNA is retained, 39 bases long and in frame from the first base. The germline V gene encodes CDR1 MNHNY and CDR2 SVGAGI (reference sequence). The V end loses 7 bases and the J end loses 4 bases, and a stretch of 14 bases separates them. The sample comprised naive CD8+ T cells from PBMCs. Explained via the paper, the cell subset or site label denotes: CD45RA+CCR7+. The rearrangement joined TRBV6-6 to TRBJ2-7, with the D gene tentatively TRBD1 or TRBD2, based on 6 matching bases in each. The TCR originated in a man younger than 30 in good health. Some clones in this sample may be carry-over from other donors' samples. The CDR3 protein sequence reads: CASMEGGWYEQYF. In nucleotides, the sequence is TGTGCCAGCATGGAGGGGGGTTGGTACGAGCAGTACTTC.